The clone carrying this T cell receptor (beta chain) was seen more than once but under ten times. No antigen is known for it. This entry is derived from a study of CD8+ T cells in alopecia areata. Treatment indicated: oral pan-JAK inhibitor, 5-10 mg twice daily. CDR1 is SQVTM, CDR2 ANQGSEA, per germline. The length of the CDR3 is 17 residues. V lost 5 bases to trimming and J lost 0 bases, with 19 bases between them. Study outcomes and limitations: On tofacitinib, scalp clonality and expanded CD8+ clones among top 100 fell significantly.

RNA extraction and reverse transcription yielded cDNA as sequencing template. Assay: immunoSEQ multiplex PCR; the TCRdb copy retains only in-frame clones and omits some. The sample carries about 210,000 clones, around two fifths recorded once. The source material was CD4+ T cells sorted from blood, sampled at approximately week 36, from a patient treated with tofacitinib. The source is a human donor with alopecia areata. The rearrangement uses TRBV29-1 and TRBJ2-2; D is undetermined. This CDR3 is CSVTDPSRTANTGELFF. The CDR3, as DNA: TGCAGCGTTACCGATCCGAGCAGGACCGCGAACACCGGGGAGCTGTTTTTT.